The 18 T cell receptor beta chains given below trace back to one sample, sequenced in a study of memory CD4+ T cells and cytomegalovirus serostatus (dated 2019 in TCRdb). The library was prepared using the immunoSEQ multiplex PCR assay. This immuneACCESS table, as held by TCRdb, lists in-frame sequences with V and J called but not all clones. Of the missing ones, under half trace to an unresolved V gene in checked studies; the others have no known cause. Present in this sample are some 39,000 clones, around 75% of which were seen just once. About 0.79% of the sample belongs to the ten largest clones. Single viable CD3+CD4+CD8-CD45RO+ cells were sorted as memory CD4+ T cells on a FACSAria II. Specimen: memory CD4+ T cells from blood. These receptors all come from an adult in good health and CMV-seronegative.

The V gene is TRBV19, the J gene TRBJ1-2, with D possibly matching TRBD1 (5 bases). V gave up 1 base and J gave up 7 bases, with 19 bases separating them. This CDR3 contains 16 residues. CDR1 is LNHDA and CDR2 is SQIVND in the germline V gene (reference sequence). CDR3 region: CASSIGGARIRGGYTF. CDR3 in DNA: TGTGCCAGTAGTATAGGAGGGGCGCGGATTAGAGGTGGCTACACCTTC. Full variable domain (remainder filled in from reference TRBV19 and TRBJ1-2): DGGITQSPKYLFRKEGQNVTLSCEQNLNHDAMYWYRQDPGQGLRLIYYSQIVNDFQKGDIAEGYSVSREKKESFPLTVTSAQKNPTAFYLCASSIGGARIRGGYTFGSGTRLTVV.

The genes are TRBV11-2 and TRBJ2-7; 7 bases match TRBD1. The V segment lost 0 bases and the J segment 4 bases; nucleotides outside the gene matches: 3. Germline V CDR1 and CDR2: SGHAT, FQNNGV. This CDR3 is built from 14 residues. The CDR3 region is CASSLEGGLYEQYF. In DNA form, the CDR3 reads TGTGCCAGCAGCTTAGAAGGGGGCTTATACGAGCAGTACTTC.

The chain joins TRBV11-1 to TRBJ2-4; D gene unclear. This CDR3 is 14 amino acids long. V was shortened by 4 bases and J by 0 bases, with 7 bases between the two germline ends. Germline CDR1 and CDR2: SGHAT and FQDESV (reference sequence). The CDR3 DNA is TGTGCCAGCAGCTCTCGGGTAGCCAAAAACATTCAGTACTTC. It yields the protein CASSSRVAKNIQYF.

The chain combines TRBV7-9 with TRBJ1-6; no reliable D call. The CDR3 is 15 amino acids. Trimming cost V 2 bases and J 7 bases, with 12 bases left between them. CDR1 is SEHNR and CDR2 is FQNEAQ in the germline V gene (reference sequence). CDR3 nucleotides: TGTGCCAGCAGCTTATTGGACCCTTCAAATTCACCCCTCCACTTT. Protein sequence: CASSLLDPSNSPLHF.

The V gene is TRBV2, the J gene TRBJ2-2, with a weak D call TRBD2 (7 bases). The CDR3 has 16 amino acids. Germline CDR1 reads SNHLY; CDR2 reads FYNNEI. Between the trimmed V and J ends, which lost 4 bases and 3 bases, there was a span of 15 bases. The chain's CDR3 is CASSGGGGRDTGELFF. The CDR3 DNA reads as TGTGCCAGCAGTGGAGGGGGGGGCAGGGACACCGGGGAGCTGTTTTTT.

CDR3 residues: CASRDATGASGRSLHF. The CDR3 region has the DNA TGTGCCAGCAGGGACGCCACAGGGGCATCAGGGAGATCCCTCCACTTT. V gene TRBV5-6 combines with J gene TRBJ1-6; 7 nucleotides line up with TRBD1. Germline CDR1 is SGHDT and CDR2 is YYEEEE. CDR3 length: 16 amino acids. V lost 5 bases, J lost 14 bases, and 19 bases stayed unmatched.

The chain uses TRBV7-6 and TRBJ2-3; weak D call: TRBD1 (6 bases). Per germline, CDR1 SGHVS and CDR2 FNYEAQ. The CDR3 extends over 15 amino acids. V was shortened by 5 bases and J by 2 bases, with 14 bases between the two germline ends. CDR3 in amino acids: CASSKGVQLTDTQYF. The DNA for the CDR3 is TGTGCCAGCAGCAAGGGGGTCCAGCTCACAGATACGCAGTATTTT.

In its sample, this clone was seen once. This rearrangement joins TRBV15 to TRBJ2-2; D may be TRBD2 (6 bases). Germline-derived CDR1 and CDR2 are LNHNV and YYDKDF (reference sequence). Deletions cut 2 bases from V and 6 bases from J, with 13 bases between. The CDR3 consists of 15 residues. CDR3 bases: TGTGCCACCAGCAGACGTGGCGGGGTTTCCGGGGAGCTGTTTTTT. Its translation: CATSRRGGVSGELFF.

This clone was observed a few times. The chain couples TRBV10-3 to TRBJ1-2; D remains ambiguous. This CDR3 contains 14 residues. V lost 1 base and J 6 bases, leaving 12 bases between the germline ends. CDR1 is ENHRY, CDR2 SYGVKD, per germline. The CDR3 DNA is TGTGCCATCAGTGAGTATCCCGAGCGGAATGGCTACACCTTC. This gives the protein CAISEYPERNGYTF.

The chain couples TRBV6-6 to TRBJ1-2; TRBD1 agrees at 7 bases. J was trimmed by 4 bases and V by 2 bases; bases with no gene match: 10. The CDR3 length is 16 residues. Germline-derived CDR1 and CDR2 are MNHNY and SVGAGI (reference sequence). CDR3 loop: CASSYTSGGQLYGYTF. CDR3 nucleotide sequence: TGTGCCAGCAGTTACACCAGCGGGGGACAGCTCTATGGCTACACCTTC.

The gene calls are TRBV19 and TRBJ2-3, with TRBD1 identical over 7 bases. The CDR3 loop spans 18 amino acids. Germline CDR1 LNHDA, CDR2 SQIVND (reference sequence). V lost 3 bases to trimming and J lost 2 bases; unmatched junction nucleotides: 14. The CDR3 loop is CASSILGDRDRNTDTQYF. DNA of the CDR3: TGTGCCAGTAGTATCTTGGGAGATCGGGACAGAAACACAGATACGCAGTATTTT.

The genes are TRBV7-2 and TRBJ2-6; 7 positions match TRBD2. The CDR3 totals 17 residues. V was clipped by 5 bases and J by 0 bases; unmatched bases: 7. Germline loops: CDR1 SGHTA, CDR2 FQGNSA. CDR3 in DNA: TGTGCCAGCAGCAACATGGGAGGGTACTCTGGGGCCAACGTCCTGACTTTC. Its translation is CASSNMGGYSGANVLTF. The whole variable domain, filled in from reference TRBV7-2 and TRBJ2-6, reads GAGVSQSPSNKVTEKGKDVELRCDPISGHTALYWYRQSLGQGLEFLIYFQGNSAPDKSGLPSDRFSAERTGGSVSTLTIQRTQQEDSAVYLCASSNMGGYSGANVLTFGAGSRLTVL.

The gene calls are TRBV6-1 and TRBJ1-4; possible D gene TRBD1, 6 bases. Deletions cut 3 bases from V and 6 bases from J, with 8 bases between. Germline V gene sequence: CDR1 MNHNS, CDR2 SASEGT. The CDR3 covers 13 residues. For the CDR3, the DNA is TGTGCCAGCAGTGAGAACAGGGATGAAAAACTGTTTTTT. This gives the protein CASSENRDEKLFF.

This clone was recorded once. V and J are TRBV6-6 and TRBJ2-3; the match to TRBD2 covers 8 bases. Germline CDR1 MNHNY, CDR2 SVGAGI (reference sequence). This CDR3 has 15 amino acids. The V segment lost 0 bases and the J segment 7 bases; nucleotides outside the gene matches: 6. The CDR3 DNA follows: TGTGCCAGCAGTTACTCGCGGGGGGTTAAAAATACGCAGTATTTT. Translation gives CASSYSRGVKNTQYF.

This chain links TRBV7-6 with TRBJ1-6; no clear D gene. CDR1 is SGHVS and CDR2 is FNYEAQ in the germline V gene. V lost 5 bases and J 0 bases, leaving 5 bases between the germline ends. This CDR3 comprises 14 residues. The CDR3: CASSARSYNSPLHF. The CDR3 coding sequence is TGTGCCAGCAGCGCTCGCTCCTATAATTCACCCCTCCACTTT.

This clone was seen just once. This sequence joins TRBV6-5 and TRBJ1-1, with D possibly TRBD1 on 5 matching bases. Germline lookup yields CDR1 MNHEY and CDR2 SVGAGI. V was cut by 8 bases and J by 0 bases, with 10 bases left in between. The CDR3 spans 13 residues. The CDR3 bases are TGTGCCAGCTGCAGGGATATGAACACTGAAGCTTTCTTT. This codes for CASCRDMNTEAFF.

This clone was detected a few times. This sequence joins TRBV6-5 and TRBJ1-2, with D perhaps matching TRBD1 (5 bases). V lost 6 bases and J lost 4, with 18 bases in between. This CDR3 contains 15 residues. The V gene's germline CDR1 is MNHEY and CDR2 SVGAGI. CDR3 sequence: CASRYNYRDGYGYTF. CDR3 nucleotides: TGTGCCAGCAGATACAATTACCGGGACGGCTATGGCTACACCTTC.

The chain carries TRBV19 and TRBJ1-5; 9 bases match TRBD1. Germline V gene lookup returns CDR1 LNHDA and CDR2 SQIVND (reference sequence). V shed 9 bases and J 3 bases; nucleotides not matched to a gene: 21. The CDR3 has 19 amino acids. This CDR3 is CARLPDTPKQGAPNQPQHF. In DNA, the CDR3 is TGTGCCAGGCTCCCGGATACTCCTAAACAGGGGGCTCCCAATCAGCCCCAGCATTTT.